This is a list of T cell receptor beta chains from one sample in a study of blood T cell repertoires in COVID-19. Data came from immunoSEQ multiplex PCR; TCRdb stores just in-frame clones and leaves some out. This repertoire shows about 180,000 clones, 80% to 90% found once; its top ten account for 7.5% to 10%. Sequenced input: peripheral blood. These receptors were collected from a man in his forties or fifties with active or convalescent COVID-19. CDR3s include the opening cysteine and the closing phenylalanine or tryptophan. The D gene is left open where the match is weak. Size values are once, few and many counts, or a class for expanded clones, and some rows have none.

j_gene,v_gene,d_gene,abundance,CDR3aa,CDR3nt
TRBJ2-4,TRBV19,TRBD2,.,CASSIPQAGGRNIQYF,TGTGCCAGTAGTATCCCCCAAGCGGGGGGGCGGAACATTCAGTACTTC
TRBJ1-2,TRBV2,.,once,CASSVASNYGYTF,TGTGCCAGCAGTGTAGCCAGTAACTATGGCTACACCTTC
TRBJ2-7,TRBV5-1,TRBD2,few,CASSLTSGGPSEQYF,TGCGCCAGCAGTTTAACTAGCGGGGGGCCATCCGAGCAGTACTTC
TRBJ1-5,TRBV5-4,.,.,CASSDGGGQGYQPQHF,TGTGCCAGCAGCGACGGCGGGGGTCAGGGGTATCAGCCCCAGCATTTT
TRBJ1-6,TRBV19,.,.,CASRDTNSPLHF,TGTGCCAGCCGGGACACTAATTCACCCCTCCACTTT
TRBJ2-7,TRBV5-1,TRBD1,.,CASSLGTGYAYEQYF,TGCGCCAGCAGCCTGGGGACAGGTTATGCCTACGAGCAGTACTTC
TRBJ1-6,TRBV21-1,.,.,CASSKGDRFSYNSPLHF,TGTGCCAGCAGCAAAGGGGACAGGTTCTCCTATAATTCACCCCTCCACTTT
TRBJ2-1,TRBV28,TRBD1,once,CASTESGTGGGGNEQFF,TGTGCCAGCACGGAGTCCGGGACAGGGGGCGGGGGCAATGAGCAGTTCTTC
TRBJ2-7,TRBV27,TRBD2,.,CATGTSVGEQYF,TGTGCCACTGGGACTAGCGTGGGCGAGCAGTACTTC
TRBJ1-1,TRBV7-2,TRBD1,few,CASSLDIQGVTEAFF,TGTGCCAGCAGCTTAGATATACAGGGGGTCACTGAAGCTTTCTTT
TRBJ1-4,TRBV3-1/TRBV3-2,TRBD1,many,CASSQGGQRCF,TGTGCCAGCAGCCAAGGGGGACAGAGATGTTTT
TRBJ1-1,TRBV19,.,.,CASSLQGNNPNTEAFF,TGTGCCAGTAGCCTACAGGGAAATAACCCGAACACTGAAGCTTTCTTT
TRBJ2-5,TRBV5-1,.,.,CASSSGSQGETQYF,TGCGCCAGCAGCTCCGGGTCCCAAGGAGAGACCCAGTACTTC
TRBJ1-2,TRBV9,.,.,CASSTSPEVYGYTF,TGTGCCAGCAGCACCAGTCCGGAGGTCTATGGCTACACCTTC
TRBJ2-1,TRBV5-1,TRBD1,.,CASSLQGARNEQFF,TGCGCCAGCAGCTTGCAGGGGGCGAGGAATGAGCAGTTCTTC
TRBJ1-3,TRBV9,.,.,CASSPPPLGNTIYF,TGTGCCAGCAGCCCCCCCCCTCTAGGAAACACCATATATTTT
TRBJ2-3,TRBV4-2,TRBD2,.,CASSPIRSLAEGEPGGPDTQYF,TGTGCCAGCAGCCCTATACGTTCTCTAGCGGAAGGAGAACCGGGCGGCCCTGATACGCAGTATTTT
TRBJ1-1,TRBV18,TRBD1,.,CASSATTGGANTEAFF,TGTGCCAGCTCAGCAACGACAGGGGGCGCGAACACTGAAGCTTTCTTT
TRBJ1-2,TRBV29-1,.,.,CSVGQLNYGYTF,TGCAGCGTTGGCCAGTTAAACTATGGCTACACCTTC
TRBJ1-1,TRBV7-2,TRBD1,.,CASSLVQGAKTEAFF,TGTGCCAGCAGCTTGGTACAGGGGGCGAAGACTGAAGCTTTCTTT
TRBJ1-4,TRBV5-5,.,.,CASSQNEKLFF,TGTGCCAGCAGCCAAAATGAAAAACTGTTTTTT
TRBJ1-4,TRBV5-1,TRBD1,.,CASSLEGTGGSEKLFF,TGCGCCAGCAGCTTGGAGGGCACAGGGGGGTCTGAAAAACTGTTTTTT
TRBJ1-5,TRBV12-3/TRBV12-4,.,.,CASSLTGNQPQHF,TGTGCCAGCAGTCTCACGGGTAATCAGCCCCAGCATTTT
TRBJ2-7,TRBV5-1,TRBD1,.,CASSLGQGDEQYF,TGCGCCAGCAGCTTAGGACAGGGCGACGAGCAGTACTTC
TRBJ1-5,TRBV18,.,.,CASSPPGAEVSQPQHF,TGTGCCAGCTCACCCCCAGGGGCGGAGGTCAGTCAGCCCCAGCATTTT
TRBJ2-2,TRBV13,.,.,CASSPITGELFF,TGTGCCAGCAGCCCCATTACCGGGGAGCTGTTTTTT
TRBJ2-1,TRBV5-1,TRBD2,.,CASSASGGHNEQFF,TGCGCCAGCAGCGCCTCGGGGGGGCATAATGAGCAGTTCTTC
TRBJ2-1,TRBV11-2,TRBD2,.,CASSKQSGGYNEQFF,TGTGCCAGCAGCAAACAAAGCGGGGGTTACAATGAGCAGTTCTTC
TRBJ2-5,TRBV7-9,TRBD1,.,CASSPGQGAEETQYF,TGTGCCAGCAGCCCGGGACAGGGGGCGGAAGAGACCCAGTACTTC
TRBJ1-2,TRBV5-1,.,.,CASSLGDLNYGYTF,TGCGCCAGCAGCTTGGGAGATTTAAACTATGGCTACACCTTC
TRBJ2-1,TRBV5-1,TRBD2,.,CASSLETSAYYNEQFF,TGCGCCAGCAGCTTGGAGACTAGCGCCTACTACAATGAGCAGTTCTTC
TRBJ1-5,TRBV11-2,.,.,CASSLGGVREPQHF,TGTGCCAGCAGCTTAGGGGGGGTTAGGGAGCCCCAGCATTTT
TRBJ1-6,TRBV28,.,.,CASSYGTFSPLHF,TGTGCCAGCAGTTACGGGACATTTTCACCCCTCCACTTT
TRBJ1-1,TRBV6-2/TRBV6-3,.,.,CASSHASEAFF,TGTGCCAGCAGTCACGCGTCAGAAGCTTTCTTT
TRBJ1-4,TRBV7-2,TRBD1,.,CASSSGTGNEKLFF,TGTGCCAGCAGCTCAGGGACAGGGAATGAAAAACTGTTTTTT
TRBJ2-7,TRBV7-7,TRBD1,.,CASSLRTGPSYEQYF,TGTGCCAGCAGCCTCCGGACAGGACCTTCCTACGAGCAGTACTTC